The rows below give T cell receptor beta chains drawn from one sample of a study of response to subunit inactivated influenza vaccine. TCRdb passed the RT-PCR reads through MiXCR, listing each CDR3 protein once. The sample carries over 800,000 distinct CDR3 sequences, 21% recorded once. The sample consisted of PBMCs from blood, taken more than 4 days after vaccination. Source of these receptors: a man aged 50 to 59 who received an inactivated influenza vaccine. The CDR3 runs from the conserved cysteine through the conserved F or W. The D gene is left open where the match is weak. Clone size is stated in some rows and not others, as once, few, many or a class when expanded.

CDR3 DNA | CDR3 protein | D gene | J gene | CDR3 length | V gene | clone size
TGTGCCTGGAGTACGCCCCATCAGCCCCAGCATTTT | CAWSTPHQPQHF | - | TRBJ1-5 | 12 | TRBV30 | -
TGTGCCAGCACCGCACTTAGGACCCACGATACGCAGTATTTT | CASTALRTHDTQYF | - | TRBJ2-3 | 14 | TRBV6-2/TRBV6-3 | -
TGTGCCAGCAGTGACGGATACAGGGGGGCGTACTTC | CASSDGYRGAYF | TRBD1 | TRBJ2-7 | 12 | TRBV25-1 | few
TGTGCCAGCAGCCAAGGGGGGACCCAGTACTTC | CASSQGGTQYF | - | TRBJ2-5 | 11 | TRBV5-4 | -
TGTGCCAGCAGCTTAACTCAAGGGGCCACTGAAGCTTTCTTT | CASSLTQGATEAFF | - | TRBJ1-1 | 14 | TRBV11-2 | -
TGTGCCAGCAGGGCTAGCACGGGGCGGTCAGATACGCAGTATTTT | CASRASTGRSDTQYF | - | TRBJ2-3 | 15 | TRBV3-1 | -
TGTGCCAGCAGCCCCACGACAAAATTCTTC | CASSPTTKFF | - | TRBJ2-1 | 10 | TRBV12-3/TRBV12-4 | -
TGTGCCAGCAGTTTACGGTTACCGCGAGGGATTGTGAATGAGCAGTTCTTC | CASSLRLPRGIVNEQFF | - | TRBJ2-1 | 17 | TRBV6-2/TRBV6-3 | -
TGTGCCAGCAGCTTAAGGACTAGCGGGGCCAAAACCTACGAGCAGTACTTC | CASSLRTSGAKTYEQYF | TRBD2 | TRBJ2-7 | 17 | TRBV7-9 | few
TGTGCCAGCAGTTACTCCGCGGAGACCCAGTACTTC | CASSYSAETQYF | - | TRBJ2-5 | 12 | TRBV6-5 | few
TGCAGTGCTAGAGAGGGGATCGGGAATGAAAAACTGTTTTTT | CSAREGIGNEKLFF | - | TRBJ1-4 | 14 | TRBV20-1 | -
TGCAGCACAAGGGACAGGAGCTCCTACGAGCAGTACTTC | CSTRDRSSYEQYF | TRBD1 | TRBJ2-7 | 13 | TRBV29-1 | few
TGTGCCAGCAGTTACGGTCCAGCGGGAGACCCGGGAGAGACCCAGTACTTC | CASSYGPAGDPGETQYF | TRBD2 | TRBJ2-5 | 17 | TRBV6-2/TRBV6-3 | -
TGCAGTGCTCCGCGTCCGGGAGGGGACGAGCAGTACTTC | CSAPRPGGDEQYF | TRBD2 | TRBJ2-7 | 13 | TRBV20-1 | few
TGTGCCAGCAGCTTAGTAGGGACAGGGGCAAATGAGCAGTTCTTC | CASSLVGTGANEQFF | TRBD1 | TRBJ2-1 | 15 | TRBV7-2 | -
TGCGCCAGCAGCTGGGGAGGGTCTACTAGTTCAGAGACCCAGTACTTC | CASSWGGSTSSETQYF | TRBD2 | TRBJ2-5 | 16 | TRBV5-1 | -
TGTGCCAGCAGCTTGGACGGGACTGAGCAGTACTTC | CASSLDGTEQYF | - | TRBJ2-7 | 12 | TRBV5-6 | many
TGTGCCAGCAGTGAACTCTCAGACAGATCGAACACCGGGGAGCTGTTTTTT | CASSELSDRSNTGELFF | - | TRBJ2-2 | 17 | TRBV6-1 | few
TGTGCCAGCAGTTATTATGAAGAGCAGTTCTTC | CASSYYEEQFF | - | TRBJ2-1 | 11 | TRBV2 | few
TGCAGCGTTGGTGGCAGGGAAGGAGCCTGGGAGCTGTTTTTT | CSVGGREGAWELFF | - | TRBJ2-2 | 14 | TRBV29-1 | -
TGTGCCAGCAGGGGGGAGGTAGCTGGAGAAAAACTGTTTTTT | CASRGEVAGEKLFF | - | TRBJ1-4 | 14 | TRBV12-3/TRBV12-4 | few
TGTGCCAGCAGCCCTTTGTGGACCGGGGAGCTGTTTTTT | CASSPLWTGELFF | - | TRBJ2-2 | 13 | TRBV7-9 | -
TGCAGTGCTAGAGAAAGGGGGTTCGATCAGCCCCAGCATTTT | CSARERGFDQPQHF | - | TRBJ1-5 | 14 | TRBV20-1 | few
TGTGCCAGCAGTTTCGGGTCGGGGGGGCCCGAGGAGACCCAGTACTTC | CASSFGSGGPEETQYF | TRBD2 | TRBJ2-5 | 16 | TRBV12-3/TRBV12-4 | -
TGTGCCAGCAGCCCCGCTAATCCCAACCCGGACGTGTTTTTT | CASSPANPNPDVFF | - | TRBJ1-4 | 14 | TRBV7-9 | -
TGCAGTGCCTCGGGTATGGCGGGAATCACAGATACGCAGTATTTT | CSASGMAGITDTQYF | - | TRBJ2-3 | 15 | TRBV20-1 | many
TGCAGTGCTAGAGATATGTTAGGGTTCCCCCTCTACTACGAGCAGTACTTC | CSARDMLGFPLYYEQYF | - | TRBJ2-7 | 17 | TRBV20-1 | -
TGCGCCAGCAGCTTGGATTTCTACGAGCAGTACTTC | CASSLDFYEQYF | - | TRBJ2-7 | 12 | TRBV5-1 | many
TGTGCCATCAGTGAGTCGTTGGCTGAAGCTTTCTTT | CAISESLAEAFF | - | TRBJ1-1 | 12 | TRBV10-3 | -
TGTGCCAGCAGCCCCGCCGCCGGGACAGGAGGCGTTCAGCCCCAGCATTTT | CASSPAAGTGGVQPQHF | TRBD1 | TRBJ1-5 | 17 | TRBV4-2 | few
TGCGCCAGCAGCCAACAACAGGGGTACGAGCAGTACTTC | CASSQQQGYEQYF | TRBD1 | TRBJ2-7 | 13 | TRBV4-3 | many
TGCAGTGCTCCAGGACTGGGAGAGACCCAGTACTTC | CSAPGLGETQYF | - | TRBJ2-5 | 12 | TRBV20-1 | many
TGCAGTGCTAGAGGGGGGACAGGGAAATACAATGAGCAGTTCTTC | CSARGGTGKYNEQFF | TRBD1 | TRBJ2-1 | 15 | TRBV20-1 | -
TGCAGTGCTAGAGATATGGGACAGGGGGCGGAGGGCTACACCTTC | CSARDMGQGAEGYTF | TRBD1 | TRBJ1-2 | 15 | TRBV20-1 | few
TGCAGTGCCCGGGACGGTAGCGGGGGGGGATCCTACAATGAGCAGTTCTTC | CSARDGSGGGSYNEQFF | TRBD2 | TRBJ2-1 | 17 | TRBV20-1 | few
TGTGCCAGCAGTCGCGGGACAGGGGGGGCTGAGCAGTTCTTC | CASSRGTGGAEQFF | TRBD1 | TRBJ2-1 | 14 | TRBV12-3/TRBV12-4 | many
TGTGCCAGCAGCCATGGACTTAGCACAGATACGCAGTATTTT | CASSHGLSTDTQYF | - | TRBJ2-3 | 14 | TRBV5-5 | once
TGTGCCATCAGTGAAGGCTGGGCGGGAGACCTCTCCTACAATGAGCAGTTCTTC | CAISEGWAGDLSYNEQFF | TRBD2 | TRBJ2-1 | 18 | TRBV10-3 | few
TGCAGTGCTAGAGACCCGACAACCGGGACGACGGCACCCCTCCACTTT | CSARDPTTGTTAPLHF | - | TRBJ1-6 | 16 | TRBV20-1 | few
TGTGCCAGCAGCTTATTAGCGGCTTATGAGCAGTTCTTC | CASSLLAAYEQFF | - | TRBJ2-1 | 13 | TRBV7-8 | -
TGCGCCAGCAGCGCCGGGACTAGCGGGGGCCAAGAGACCCAGTACTTC | CASSAGTSGGQETQYF | TRBD2 | TRBJ2-5 | 16 | TRBV5-1 | few
TGTGCCAGCAGTTTTTCCCGGGGGCGAGGGGATACGCAGTATTTT | CASSFSRGRGDTQYF | - | TRBJ2-3 | 15 | TRBV12-3/TRBV12-4 | -
TGTGCCAGCAGCTCACTTCTACTAGCGGAAGACACAGATACGCAGTATTTT | CASSSLLLAEDTDTQYF | TRBD2 | TRBJ2-3 | 17 | TRBV7-2 | -
TGCGCCAGCAGCTTCCCCGACAGCCCCAAAAACATTCAGTACTTC | CASSFPDSPKNIQYF | - | TRBJ2-4 | 15 | TRBV5-1 | -
TGTGCCAGCATTACGGCCTACACAGATACGCAGTATTTT | CASITAYTDTQYF | - | TRBJ2-3 | 13 | TRBV6-5 | -
TGCGCCAGCAGCCAAGAAGCCGGACAGCCCTACGAGCAGTACTTC | CASSQEAGQPYEQYF | - | TRBJ2-7 | 15 | TRBV4-3 | -
TGTGCCAGCAGCCAGAACCTGGGACTAGGGACTGAGCAGTTCTTC | CASSQNLGLGTEQFF | TRBD2 | TRBJ2-1 | 15 | TRBV3-1 | -